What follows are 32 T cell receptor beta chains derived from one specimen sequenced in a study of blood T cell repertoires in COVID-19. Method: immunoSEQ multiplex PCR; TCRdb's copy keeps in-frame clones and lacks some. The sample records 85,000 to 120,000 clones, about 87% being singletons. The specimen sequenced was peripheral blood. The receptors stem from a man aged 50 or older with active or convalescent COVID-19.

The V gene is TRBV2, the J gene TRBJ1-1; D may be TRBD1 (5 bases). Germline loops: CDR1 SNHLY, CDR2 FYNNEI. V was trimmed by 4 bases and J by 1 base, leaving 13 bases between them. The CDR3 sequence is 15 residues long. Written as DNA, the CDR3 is TGTGCCAGCAGTGTAGTACAGGCCTCGAACACTGAAGCTTTCTTT. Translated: CASSVVQASNTEAFF. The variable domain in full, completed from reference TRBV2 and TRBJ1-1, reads EPEVTQTPSHQVTQMGQEVILRCVPISNHLYFYWYRQILGQKVEFLVSFYNNEISEKSEIFDDQFSVERPDGSNFTLKIRSTKLEDSAMYFCASSVVQASNTEAFFGQGTRLTVV.

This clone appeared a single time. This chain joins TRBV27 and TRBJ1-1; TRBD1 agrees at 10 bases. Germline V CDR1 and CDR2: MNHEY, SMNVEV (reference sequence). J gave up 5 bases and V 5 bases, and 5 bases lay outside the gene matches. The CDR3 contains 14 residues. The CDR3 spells CASSHGQGGTEAFF. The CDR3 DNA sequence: TGTGCCAGCAGTCACGGACAGGGGGGTACTGAAGCTTTCTTT.

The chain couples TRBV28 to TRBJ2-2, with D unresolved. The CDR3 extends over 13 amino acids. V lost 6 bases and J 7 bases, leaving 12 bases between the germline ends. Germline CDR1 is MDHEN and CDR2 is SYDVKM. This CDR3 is CASSWALGGELFF. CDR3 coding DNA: TGTGCCAGCAGCTGGGCCCTGGGCGGGGAGCTGTTTTTT.

The CDR3 DNA follows: TGTGCCAGCAGCCTACGGGGGAATCAGCCCCAGCATTTT. Residues: CASSLRGNQPQHF. V usage is TRBV5-8 and J usage is TRBJ1-5; weak D call: TRBD1 (5 bases). The CDR3 sequence is 13 residues long. From germline, CDR1 is SGHTS and CDR2 YDEGEE. The V gene lost 4 bases and the J gene lost 4 bases, with 9 bases spanning the gap.

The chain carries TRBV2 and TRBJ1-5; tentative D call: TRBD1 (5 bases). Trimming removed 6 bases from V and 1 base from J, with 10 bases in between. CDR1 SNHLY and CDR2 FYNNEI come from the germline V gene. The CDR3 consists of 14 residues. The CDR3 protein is CASSGQTSNQPQHF. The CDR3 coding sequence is TGTGCCAGCAGCGGACAAACGAGCAATCAGCCCCAGCATTTT.

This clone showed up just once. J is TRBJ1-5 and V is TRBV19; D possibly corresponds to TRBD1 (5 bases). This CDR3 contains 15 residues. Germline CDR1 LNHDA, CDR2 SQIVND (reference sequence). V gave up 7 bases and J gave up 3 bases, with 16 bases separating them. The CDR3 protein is CASTDSGGNNQPQHF. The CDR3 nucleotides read TGTGCCAGTACCGATAGCGGGGGGAACAATCAGCCCCAGCATTTT.

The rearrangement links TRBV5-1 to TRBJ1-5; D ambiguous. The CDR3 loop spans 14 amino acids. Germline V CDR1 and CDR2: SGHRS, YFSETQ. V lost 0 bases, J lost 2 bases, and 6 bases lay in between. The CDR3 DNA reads TGCGCCAGCAGCTTGGACGGAGGCAATCAGCCCCAGCATTTT. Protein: CASSLDGGNQPQHF.

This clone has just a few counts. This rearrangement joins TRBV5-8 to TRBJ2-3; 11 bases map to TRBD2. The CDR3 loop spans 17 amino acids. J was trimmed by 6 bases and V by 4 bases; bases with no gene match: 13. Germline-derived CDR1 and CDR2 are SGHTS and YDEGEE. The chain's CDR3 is CASSPSPGLAVWDTQYF. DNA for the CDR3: TGTGCCAGCAGCCCATCGCCGGGACTAGCGGTATGGGATACGCAGTATTTT.

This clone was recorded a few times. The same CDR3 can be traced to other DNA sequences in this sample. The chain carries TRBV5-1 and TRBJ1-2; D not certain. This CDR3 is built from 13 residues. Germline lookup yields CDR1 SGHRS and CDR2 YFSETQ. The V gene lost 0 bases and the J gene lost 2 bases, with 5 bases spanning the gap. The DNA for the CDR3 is TGCGCCAGCAGCTTGGGCCAGAACTATGGCTACACCTTC. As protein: CASSLGQNYGYTF.

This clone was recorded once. CDR3 in amino acids: CASSDSATTNEKLFF. The CDR3 DNA sequence: TGTGCCAGCTCGGACAGCGCTACAACTAATGAAAAACTGTTTTTT. The V gene is TRBV19, the J gene TRBJ1-4; D may be TRBD1 (6 bases). Germline V gives CDR1 LNHDA, CDR2 SQIVND (reference sequence). Deletions cut 9 bases from V and 0 bases from J, with 14 bases between. The CDR3 is 15 residues long. Full variable domain (outside the CDR3, taken from reference TRBV19 and TRBJ1-4): DGGITQSPKYLFRKEGQNVTLSCEQNLNHDAMYWYRQDPGQGLRLIYYSQIVNDFQKGDIAEGYSVSREKKESFPLTVTSAQKNPTAFYLCASSDSATTNEKLFFGSGTQLSVL.

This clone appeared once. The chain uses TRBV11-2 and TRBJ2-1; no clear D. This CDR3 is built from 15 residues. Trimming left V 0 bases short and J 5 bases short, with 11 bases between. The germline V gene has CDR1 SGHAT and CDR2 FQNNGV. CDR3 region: CASSLDQLPHNEQFF. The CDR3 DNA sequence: TGTGCCAGCAGCTTAGATCAACTACCTCACAATGAGCAGTTCTTC.

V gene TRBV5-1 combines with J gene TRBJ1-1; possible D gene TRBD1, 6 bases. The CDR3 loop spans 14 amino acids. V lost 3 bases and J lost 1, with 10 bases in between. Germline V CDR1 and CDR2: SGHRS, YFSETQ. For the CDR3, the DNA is TGCGCCAGCAGCTCTGGACAGCCGAACACTGAAGCTTTCTTT. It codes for CASSSGQPNTEAFF.

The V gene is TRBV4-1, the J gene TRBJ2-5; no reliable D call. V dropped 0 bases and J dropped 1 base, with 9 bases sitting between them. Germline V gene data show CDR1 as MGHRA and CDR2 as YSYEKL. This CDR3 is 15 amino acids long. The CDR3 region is CASSQERQRQETQYF. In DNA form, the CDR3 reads TGCGCCAGCAGCCAAGAAAGGCAGCGCCAAGAGACCCAGTACTTC.

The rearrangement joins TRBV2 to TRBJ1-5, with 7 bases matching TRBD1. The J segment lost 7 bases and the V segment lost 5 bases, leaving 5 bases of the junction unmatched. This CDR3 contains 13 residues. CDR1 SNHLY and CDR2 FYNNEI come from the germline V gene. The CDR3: CASSMTGNQPQHF. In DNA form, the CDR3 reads TGTGCCAGCAGTATGACAGGGAACCAGCCCCAGCATTTT.

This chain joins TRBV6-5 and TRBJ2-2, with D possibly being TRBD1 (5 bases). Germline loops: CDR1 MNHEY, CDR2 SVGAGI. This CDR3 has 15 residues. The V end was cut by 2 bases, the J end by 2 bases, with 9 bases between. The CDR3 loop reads CASSYGQGNTGELFF. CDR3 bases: TGTGCCAGCAGTTACGGGCAGGGTAACACCGGGGAGCTGTTTTTT.

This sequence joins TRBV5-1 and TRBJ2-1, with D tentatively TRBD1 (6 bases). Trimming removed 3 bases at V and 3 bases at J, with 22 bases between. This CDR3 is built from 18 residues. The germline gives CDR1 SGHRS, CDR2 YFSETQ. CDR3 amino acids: CASSSIPLGRGRYNEQFF. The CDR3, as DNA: TGCGCCAGCAGCTCCATTCCCCTAGGCAGGGGCCGCTACAATGAGCAGTTCTTC.

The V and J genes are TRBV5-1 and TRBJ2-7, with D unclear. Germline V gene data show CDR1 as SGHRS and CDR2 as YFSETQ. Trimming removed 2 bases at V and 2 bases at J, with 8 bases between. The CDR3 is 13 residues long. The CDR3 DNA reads TGCGCCAGCAGCTTCACGGCGGCCTACGAGCAGTACTTC. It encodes CASSFTAAYEQYF.

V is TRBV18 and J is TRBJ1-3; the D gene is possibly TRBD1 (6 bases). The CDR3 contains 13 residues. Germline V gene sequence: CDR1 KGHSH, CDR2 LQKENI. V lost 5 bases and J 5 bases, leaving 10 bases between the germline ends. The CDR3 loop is CASSTGTRNTIYF. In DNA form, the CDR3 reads TGTGCCAGCTCAACAGGGACGAGAAACACCATATATTTT.

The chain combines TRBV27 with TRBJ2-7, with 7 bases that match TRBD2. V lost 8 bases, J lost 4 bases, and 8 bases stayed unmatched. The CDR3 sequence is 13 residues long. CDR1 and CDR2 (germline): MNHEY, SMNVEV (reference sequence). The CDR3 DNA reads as TGTGCCAGCGCCTTTCGGGGAGGGTACGAGCAGTACGTC. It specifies CASAFRGGYEQYV.

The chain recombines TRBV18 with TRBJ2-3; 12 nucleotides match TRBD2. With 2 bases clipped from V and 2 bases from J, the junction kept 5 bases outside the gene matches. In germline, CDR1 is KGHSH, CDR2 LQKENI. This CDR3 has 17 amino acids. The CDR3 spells CASSPVTSGGYTDTQYF. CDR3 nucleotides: TGTGCCAGCTCACCAGTGACTAGCGGGGGCTACACAGATACGCAGTATTTT.

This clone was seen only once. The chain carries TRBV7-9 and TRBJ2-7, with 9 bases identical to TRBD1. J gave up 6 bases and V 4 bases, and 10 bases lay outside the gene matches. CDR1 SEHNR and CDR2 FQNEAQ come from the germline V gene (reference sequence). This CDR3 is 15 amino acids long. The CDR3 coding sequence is TGTGCCAGCAGCTGGGGGGACAGGGAGAAGGTCGAGCAGTACTTC. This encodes CASSWGDREKVEQYF.

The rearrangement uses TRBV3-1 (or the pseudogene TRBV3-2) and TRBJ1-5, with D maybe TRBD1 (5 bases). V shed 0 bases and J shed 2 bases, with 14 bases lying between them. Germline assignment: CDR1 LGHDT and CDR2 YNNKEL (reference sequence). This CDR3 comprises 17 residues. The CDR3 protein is CASSQDPDSGGNQPQHF. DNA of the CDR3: TGTGCCAGCAGCCAAGATCCAGACAGTGGTGGCAATCAGCCCCAGCATTTT.

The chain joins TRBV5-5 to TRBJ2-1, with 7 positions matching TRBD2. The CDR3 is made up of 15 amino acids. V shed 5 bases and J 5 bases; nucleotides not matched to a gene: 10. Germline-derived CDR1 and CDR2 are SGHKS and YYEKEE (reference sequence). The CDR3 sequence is CASRLLLAENNEQFF. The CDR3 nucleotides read TGTGCCAGCAGACTGCTCCTAGCGGAGAACAATGAGCAGTTCTTC. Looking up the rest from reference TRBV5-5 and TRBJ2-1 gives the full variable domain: DAGVTQSPTHLIKTRGQQVTLRCSPISGHKSVSWYQQVLGQGPQFIFQYYEKEERGRGNFPDRFSARQFPNYSSELNVNALLLGDSALYLCASRLLLAENNEQFFGPGTRLTVL.

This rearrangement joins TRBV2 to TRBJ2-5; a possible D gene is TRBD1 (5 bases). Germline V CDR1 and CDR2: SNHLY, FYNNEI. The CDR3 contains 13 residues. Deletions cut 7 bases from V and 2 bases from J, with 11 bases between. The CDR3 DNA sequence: TGTGCCAGCATCAAGACAGAACAAGAGACCCAGTACTTC. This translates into CASIKTEQETQYF.

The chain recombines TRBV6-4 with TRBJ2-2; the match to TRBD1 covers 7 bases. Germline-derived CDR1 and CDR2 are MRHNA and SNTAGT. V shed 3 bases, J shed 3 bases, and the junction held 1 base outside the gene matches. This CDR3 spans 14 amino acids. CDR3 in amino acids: CASSEQGDTGELFF. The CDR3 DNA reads TGTGCCAGCAGTGAGCAGGGGGACACCGGGGAGCTGTTTTTT.

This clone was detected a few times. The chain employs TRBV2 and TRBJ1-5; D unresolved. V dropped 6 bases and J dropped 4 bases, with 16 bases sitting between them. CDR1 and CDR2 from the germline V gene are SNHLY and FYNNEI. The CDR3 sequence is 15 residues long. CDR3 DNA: TGTGCCAGCAGCCACGAGGCAGCGATTAATCAGCCCCAGCATTTT. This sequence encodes CASSHEAAINQPQHF.

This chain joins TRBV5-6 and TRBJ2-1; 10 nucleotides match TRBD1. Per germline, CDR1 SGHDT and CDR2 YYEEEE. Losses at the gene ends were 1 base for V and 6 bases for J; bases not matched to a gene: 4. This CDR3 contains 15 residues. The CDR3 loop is CASSLQWDRGNEQFF. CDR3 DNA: TGTGCCAGCAGCTTGCAGTGGGACAGGGGCAATGAGCAGTTCTTC.

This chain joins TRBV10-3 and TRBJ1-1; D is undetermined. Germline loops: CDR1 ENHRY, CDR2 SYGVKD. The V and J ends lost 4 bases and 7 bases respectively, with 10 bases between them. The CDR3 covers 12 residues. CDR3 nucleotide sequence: TGTGCCATCAGTGGGGCTTTGAGTGAAGCTTTCTTT. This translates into CAISGALSEAFF.

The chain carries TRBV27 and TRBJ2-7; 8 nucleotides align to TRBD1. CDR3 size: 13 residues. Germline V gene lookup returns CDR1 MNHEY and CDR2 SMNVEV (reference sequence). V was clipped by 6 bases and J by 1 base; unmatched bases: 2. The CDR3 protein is CASRRTGSYEQYF. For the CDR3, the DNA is TGTGCCAGCAGGAGGACAGGGTCCTACGAGCAGTACTTC.

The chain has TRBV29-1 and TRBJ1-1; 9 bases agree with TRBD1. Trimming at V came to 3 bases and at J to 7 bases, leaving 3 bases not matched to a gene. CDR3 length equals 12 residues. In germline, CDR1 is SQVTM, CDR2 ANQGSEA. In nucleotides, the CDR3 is TGCAGCGTTGACCGGGGACAGGGTGAAGCTTTCTTT. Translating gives CSVDRGQGEAFF.

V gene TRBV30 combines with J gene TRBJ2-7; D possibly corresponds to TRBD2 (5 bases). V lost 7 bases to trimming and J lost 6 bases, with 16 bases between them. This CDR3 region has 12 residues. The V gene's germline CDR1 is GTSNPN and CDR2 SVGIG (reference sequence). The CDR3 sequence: CALSGYGGEQYF. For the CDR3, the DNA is TGTGCCTTGTCGGGGTACGGCGGCGAGCAGTACTTC.

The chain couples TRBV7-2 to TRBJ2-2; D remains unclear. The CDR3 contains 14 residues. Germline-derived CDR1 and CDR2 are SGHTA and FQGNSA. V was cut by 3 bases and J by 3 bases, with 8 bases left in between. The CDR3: CASSFPGYTGELFF. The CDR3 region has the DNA TGTGCCAGCAGCTTTCCAGGATACACCGGGGAGCTGTTTTTT.